What follows are 30 T cell receptor beta chains derived from one specimen sequenced in a study of cytomegalovirus exposure and HLA in healthy donors. TCRdb keeps only in-frame clones here, not all; method: immunoSEQ multiplex PCR. The profile shows fewer than 130,000 clones, approximately 88% of them singletons. What was sequenced was PBMCs. These receptors all come from a woman under 40 in good health and CMV-seropositive.

The chain links TRBV7-2 to TRBJ1-1, with D perhaps matching TRBD1 (5 bases). V was trimmed by 2 bases and J by 5 bases, leaving 12 bases between them. Germline loops: CDR1 SGHTA, CDR2 FQGNSA. CDR3 size: 14 residues. CDR3 DNA sequence: TGTGCCAGCAGCTTAAGTCCAGGGTGGACTGAAGCTTTCTTT. As protein: CASSLSPGWTEAFF.

To note about this clone: The same CDR3 is also encoded by other DNA sequences in this sample. The rearrangement uses TRBV11-2 and TRBJ1-2, with 7 bases that match TRBD1. This CDR3 region has 13 residues. CDR1 and CDR2 (germline): SGHAT, FQNNGV. Trimming cost V 6 bases and J 5 bases; bases outside gene matches: 6. The CDR3 DNA reads as TGTGCCAGCAGTCCTGGGACAGCGTATGGCTACACCTTC. Protein sequence: CASSPGTAYGYTF.

The genes are TRBV5-1 and TRBJ2-1; a weak D match, TRBD2 (6 bases). CDR3 size: 14 residues. In germline, CDR1 is SGHRS, CDR2 YFSETQ. V was cut by 0 bases and J by 6 bases, with 10 bases left in between. The CDR3 sequence is CASSLGQGGNEQFF. DNA for the CDR3: TGCGCCAGCAGCTTGGGGCAGGGAGGCAATGAGCAGTTCTTC.

The chain has TRBV29-1 and TRBJ2-3; 15 nucleotides line up with TRBD2. The V gene end was trimmed by 5 bases and the J gene end by 4 bases; junction bases not matched to a gene: 16. Germline values: CDR1 SQVTM, CDR2 ANQGSEA. The CDR3 length is 19 residues. The CDR3, as DNA: TGCAGCGTTTTCAAGGGACTAGCGGGAGGAATGGAGGCCCCAGATACGCAGTATTTT. Translating gives CSVFKGLAGGMEAPDTQYF.

This chain uses TRBV5-4 with TRBJ2-1; TRBD2 aligns across 11 bases. In germline, CDR1 is SGHNT, CDR2 YYREEE (reference sequence). This CDR3 contains 18 residues. Unmatched junction bases numbered 13, after V lost 0 bases and J lost 8 bases. As DNA, the CDR3 is TGTGCCAGCAGCTTGGTTCCTTTAGCGGGAGGGGGAGGCGATGAGCAGTTCTTC. Residues: CASSLVPLAGGGGDEQFF.

This chain links TRBV25-1 with TRBJ1-2, with TRBD1 matching over 8 bases. V was clipped by 8 bases and J by 4 bases; unmatched bases: 9. The CDR3 length is 14 residues. Germline-derived CDR1 and CDR2 are MGHDK and SYGVNS. CDR3 in DNA: TGTGCCAGCGGGGGAGACAGGGGATCCTATGGCTACACCTTC. Its protein product is CASGGDRGSYGYTF.

There are a few counts of this clone. The chain employs TRBV6-1 and TRBJ1-6, with 8 positions matching TRBD1. CDR3 length: 13 amino acids. CDR1 is MNHNS and CDR2 is SASEGT in the germline V gene. V lost 6 bases and J lost 7; bases outside the gene matches: 2. The CDR3 DNA reads as TGTGCCAGCAGAGGACAGGGAAATTCACCCCTCCACTTT. This gives the protein CASRGQGNSPLHF.

This clone is a singleton in its sample. This chain uses TRBV7-2 with TRBJ2-7; D may be TRBD1 (5 bases). V shed 1 base and J shed 6 bases, with 10 bases lying between them. The CDR3 spans 13 residues. The germline CDR1 and CDR2 sequences are SGHTA and FQGNSA. CDR3 nucleotide sequence: TGTGCCAGCAGCTTAGAGTGGGGCGGCGAGCAGTACTTC. Translated: CASSLEWGGEQYF.

The V and J genes are TRBV30 and TRBJ2-1; TRBD2 might be the D (5 bases). The CDR3 length is 15 residues. Trimming shortened V by 0 bases and J by 1 base, and 10 bases separated the two germline ends. Germline V gives CDR1 GTSNPN, CDR2 SVGIG (reference sequence). The CDR3 nucleotides read TGTGCCTGGAGTGTAGGAGGAACGTCCTACAATGAGCAGTTCTTC. It translates to CAWSVGGTSYNEQFF.

This clone appeared once. The V and J genes are TRBV11-2 and TRBJ2-3, with D possibly being TRBD2 (5 bases). Per the germline V gene, CDR1 is SGHAT and CDR2 is FQNNGV. The V gene lost 5 bases and the J gene lost 9 bases, with 12 bases spanning the gap. This CDR3 has 12 amino acids. The CDR3 sequence is CASSELDSTQYF. DNA of the CDR3: TGTGCCAGCAGCGAACTAGATTCCACGCAGTATTTT.

This clone has a handful of counts. The sample carries other DNA sequences with the same CDR3. The chain couples TRBV2 to TRBJ1-5; maybe TRBD1 (6 bases). The germline gives CDR1 SNHLY, CDR2 FYNNEI. The CDR3 contains 13 residues. Trimming shortened V by 6 bases and J by 4 bases, and 10 bases separated the two germline ends. CDR3 nucleotide sequence: TGTGCCAGCAGCCGGGACATAAATCAGCCCCAGCATTTT. Residues: CASSRDINQPQHF.

V is TRBV4-3 and J is TRBJ2-2, with D perhaps TRBD1 (6 bases). CDR3 length: 14 residues. In germline, CDR1 is LGHNA, CDR2 YSLEER. V lost 4 bases, J lost 1 base, and 7 bases lay in between. The CDR3 sequence: CASSPGQNTGELFF. CDR3 coding DNA: TGCGCCAGCAGCCCGGGACAGAACACCGGGGAGCTGTTTTTT.

This clone was picked up one time. The chain couples TRBV5-6 to TRBJ2-7; a possible D gene is TRBD2 (5 bases). Germline V CDR1 and CDR2: SGHDT, YYEEEE. The V and J ends lost 4 bases and 4 bases respectively, with 18 bases between them. The CDR3 runs 15 residues. The DNA for the CDR3 is TGTGCCAGCAGCCCGCCTCCGGGGTTCAGTTACGAGCAGTACTTC. Its protein product is CASSPPPGFSYEQYF.

J is TRBJ2-3 and V is TRBV11-2, with D possibly TRBD1 on 5 matching bases. Germline V gene sequence: CDR1 SGHAT, CDR2 FQNNGV. The CDR3 has 16 residues. Trimming took off 5 bases at V and 0 bases at J, with 15 bases between the two ends. The CDR3 here is CASSLRVLTSTDTQYF. CDR3 DNA sequence: TGTGCCAGCAGCCTCAGGGTCCTAACTAGCACAGATACGCAGTATTTT.

The chain couples TRBV29-1 to TRBJ2-1; 11 nucleotides match TRBD2. J was trimmed by 4 bases and V by 7 bases; bases with no gene match: 6. The CDR3 is 14 amino acids. CDR1 SQVTM and CDR2 ANQGSEA come from the germline V gene. The CDR3 sequence: CSASTSGGYNEQFF. The CDR3 region has the DNA TGCAGCGCCTCAACTAGCGGGGGTTACAATGAGCAGTTCTTC.

This chain uses TRBV5-6 with TRBJ1-3; 11 positions match TRBD1. CDR3 length equals 16 residues. J lost 4 bases, V lost 5 bases, and 8 bases had no gene match. Germline V gene data show CDR1 as SGHDT and CDR2 as YYEEEE. This CDR3 reads CASSTPGQGVGNTIYF. The CDR3 bases are TGTGCCAGCAGTACCCCGGGACAGGGGGTCGGAAACACCATATATTTT. Supplemented by reference TRBV5-6 and TRBJ1-3, the full variable domain reads DAGVTQSPTHLIKTRGQQVTLRCSPKSGHDTVSWYQQALGQGPQFIFQYYEEEERQRGNFPDRFSGHQFPNYSSELNVNALLLGDSALYLCASSTPGQGVGNTIYFGEGSWLTVV.

The chain links TRBV7-6 to TRBJ2-5; 8 nucleotides line up with TRBD1. Germline V CDR1 and CDR2: SGHVS, FNYEAQ. J was trimmed by 5 bases and V by 3 bases; bases with no gene match: 5. This CDR3 spans 14 amino acids. DNA for the CDR3: TGTGCCAGCAGCTTGGGACAGGCGTGGGAGACCCAGTACTTC. Translation: CASSLGQAWETQYF.

The J gene is TRBJ2-7, the V gene TRBV6-5, with TRBD1 identical over 8 bases. Trimming removed 7 bases from V and 1 base from J; junction bases left unmatched: 6. There are 14 residues in the CDR3. Germline V gives CDR1 MNHEY, CDR2 SVGAGI. Written as DNA, the CDR3 is TGTGCCAGCACTTCCGGACAGGGATCCTACGAGCAGTACTTC. Residues: CASTSGQGSYEQYF.

The chain links TRBV28 to TRBJ1-1; no firm D call. CDR1 and CDR2 (germline): MDHEN, SYDVKM. The V end lost 6 bases, the J end lost 8 bases, and 10 bases lay between the germline ends. The CDR3 is 11 residues long. The CDR3 coding sequence is TGTGCCAGCAGGGGGAGGCCCGAAGCTTTCTTT. This codes for CASRGRPEAFF. Looking up the rest from reference TRBV28 and TRBJ1-1 gives the full variable domain: DVKVTQSSRYLVKRTGEKVFLECVQDMDHENMFWYRQDPGLGLRLIYFSYDVKMKEKGDIPEGYSVSREKKERFSLILESASTNQTSMYLCASRGRPEAFFGQGTRLTVV.

The chain employs TRBV9 and TRBJ1-2, with D perhaps matching TRBD1 (5 bases). The V end was cut by 3 bases, the J end by 5 bases, with 17 bases between. The germline V gene encodes CDR1 SGDLS and CDR2 YYNGEE. The CDR3 is 15 residues long. CDR3 DNA: TGTGCCAGCAGCGCCTGGGGCCGTGGGGATTATGGCTACACCTTC. Its protein product is CASSAWGRGDYGYTF.

This clone was detected only once. This chain uses TRBV5-1 with TRBJ1-2, with D perhaps matching TRBD1 (6 bases). Deletions cut 0 bases from V and 8 bases from J, with 11 bases between. The CDR3 loop spans 13 amino acids. CDR1 is SGHRS, CDR2 YFSETQ, per germline. For the CDR3, the DNA is TGCGCCAGCAGCTTGGACACAGGGTACGGCTACACCTTC. Its translation is CASSLDTGYGYTF.

V is TRBV30 and J is TRBJ2-2; possible D gene TRBD1, 8 bases. Trimming shortened V by 4 bases and J by 5 bases, and 14 bases separated the two germline ends. The CDR3 length is 14 residues. In germline, CDR1 is GTSNPN, CDR2 SVGIG (reference sequence). The CDR3 sequence is CAWNRGGWTGELFF. CDR3 nucleotide sequence: TGTGCCTGGAACAGGGGGGGTTGGACCGGGGAGCTGTTTTTT.

The chain employs TRBV19 and TRBJ2-2; 9 bases are shared with TRBD2. This CDR3 region has 16 residues. The J segment lost 5 bases and the V segment lost 7 bases, leaving 11 bases of the junction unmatched. Germline V gene sequence: CDR1 LNHDA, CDR2 SQIVND (reference sequence). The CDR3 DNA reads as TGTGCCAGTAATACCTTAGCGGGAGTGGGAACCGGGGAGCTGTTTTTT. Amino acid sequence: CASNTLAGVGTGELFF.

The chain recombines TRBV2 with TRBJ2-7, with D possibly TRBD2 on 5 matching bases. Looked up from germline, CDR1 is SNHLY and CDR2 is FYNNEI. The CDR3 is made up of 13 amino acids. The V end was cut by 7 bases, the J end by 0 bases, with 10 bases between. This CDR3 reads CASKEDSSYEQYF. The CDR3 DNA reads TGTGCCAGCAAGGAGGATAGCTCCTACGAGCAGTACTTC.

The rearrangement uses TRBV20-1 and TRBJ1-2; a weak D match, TRBD1 (6 bases). The V and J ends lost 3 bases and 14 bases respectively, with 16 bases between them. CDR3 size: 11 residues. The germline gives CDR1 DFQATT, CDR2 SNEGSKA (reference sequence). This CDR3 is CSARGGAGRTF. The CDR3, as DNA: TGCAGTGCTAGGGGGGGGGCAGGCCGGACCTTC.

The V gene is TRBV7-3, the J gene TRBJ2-3; D is unclear. V was clipped by 5 bases and J by 0 bases, with 18 bases between them. The CDR3 extends over 17 amino acids. In germline, CDR1 is SGHTA, CDR2 FQGTGA. This CDR3 is CASSPSRLVTSTDTQYF. The CDR3 DNA follows: TGTGCCAGCAGCCCCAGCCGACTGGTGACTAGCACAGATACGCAGTATTTT. Complete variable domain (other parts from reference TRBV7-3 and TRBJ2-3): GAGVSQTPSNKVTEKGKYVELRCDPISGHTALYWYRQSLGQGPEFLIYFQGTGAADDSGLPNDRFFAVRPEGSVSTLKIQRTERGDSAVYLCASSPSRLVTSTDTQYFGPGTRLTVL.

The chain couples TRBV7-9 to TRBJ1-1, with D tentatively TRBD1 (6 bases). Germline V gene data show CDR1 as SEHNR and CDR2 as FQNEAQ (reference sequence). The V end lost 6 bases, the J end lost 1 base, and 15 bases lay between the germline ends. The CDR3 spans 15 residues. As DNA, the CDR3 is TGTGCCAGCAGAGGGGGAGGGCGGGAGAACACTGAAGCTTTCTTT. Its protein is CASRGGGRENTEAFF.

The rearrangement uses TRBV11-2 and TRBJ2-7, with 10 bases identical to TRBD1. The CDR3 extends over 15 amino acids. V shed 4 bases, J shed 0 bases, and the junction held 3 bases outside the gene matches. The germline gives CDR1 SGHAT, CDR2 FQNNGV. The CDR3 DNA reads TGTGCCAGCAGCTATCGACAGGGGGCCTCCTACGAGCAGTACTTC. Translating it yields CASSYRQGASYEQYF.

Here the CDR3 reads CASSPSPLARTTDTQYF. As DNA, the CDR3 is TGTGCCAGCAGCCCGAGCCCCCTAGCGCGGACCACAGATACGCAGTATTTT. This chain joins TRBV9 and TRBJ2-3; D possibly corresponds to TRBD2 (6 bases). CDR3 size: 17 residues. V was shortened by 4 bases and J by 2 bases, with 20 bases between the two germline ends. Germline CDR1 and CDR2: SGDLS and YYNGEE.

This CDR3 is CASSLAGRGNIQYF. In DNA, the CDR3 is TGTGCCAGCAGCCTAGCAGGGCGGGGGAACATTCAGTACTTC. The chain couples TRBV5-4 to TRBJ2-4, with TRBD2 matching 7 bases. V was clipped by 4 bases and J by 7 bases; unmatched bases: 8. The CDR3 spans 14 residues. Germline V gene sequence: CDR1 SGHNT, CDR2 YYREEE (reference sequence).